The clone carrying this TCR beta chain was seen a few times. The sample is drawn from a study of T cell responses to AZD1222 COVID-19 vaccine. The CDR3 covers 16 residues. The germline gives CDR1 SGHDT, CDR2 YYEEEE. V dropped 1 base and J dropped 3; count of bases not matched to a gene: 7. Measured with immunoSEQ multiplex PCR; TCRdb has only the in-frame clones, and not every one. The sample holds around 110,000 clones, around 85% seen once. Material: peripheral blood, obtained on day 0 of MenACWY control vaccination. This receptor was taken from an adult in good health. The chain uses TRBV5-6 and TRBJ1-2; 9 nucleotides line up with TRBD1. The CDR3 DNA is TGTGCCAGCAGCTTGTTGGGGACAGGGACTTACTATGGCTACACCTTC. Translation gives CASSLLGTGTYYGYTF.